One and the same sample provided the 28 T cell receptor beta chains below, sequenced in a study of blood T cell repertoires in COVID-19. Generated by immunoSEQ multiplex PCR, the TCRdb table keeps only in-frame clones and is missing some. The table lists 200,000 to 250,000 clones, about 82% of them singletons. The sequenced sample consisted of PBMCs or T cells enriched from blood (not recorded which). The receptors derive from a woman between 50 and 59 years old with acute COVID-19.

The chain combines TRBV11-1 with TRBJ1-2, with D maybe TRBD1 (6 bases). The ends were cut back, 5 bases at V and 4 bases at J, with 17 bases in the middle. The CDR3 contains 15 residues. The V gene's germline CDR1 is SGHAT and CDR2 FQDESV (reference sequence). CDR3 nucleotide sequence: TGTGCCAGCAGCCCCGCTGCAGGGACAATCTATGGCTACACCTTC. Its protein is CASSPAAGTIYGYTF.

This clone appeared once. V gene TRBV11-2 combines with J gene TRBJ2-3, with D uncertain. The CDR3 totals 12 residues. The ends were cut back, 6 bases at V and 6 bases at J, with 10 bases in the middle. Germline-derived CDR1 and CDR2 are SGHAT and FQNNGV. CDR3 residues: CASSGSGDTQYF. CDR3 bases: TGTGCCAGCAGTGGTTCCGGGGATACGCAGTATTTT.

This chain connects TRBV3-1 (or the pseudogene TRBV3-2) to TRBJ2-5; D not resolved. Germline CDR1 LGHDT, CDR2 YNNKEL (reference sequence). V dropped 1 base and J dropped 4 bases, with 13 bases sitting between them. The CDR3 has 15 amino acids. CDR3 residues: CASSQVGSHLETQYF. The CDR3 region has the DNA TGTGCCAGCAGCCAAGTTGGTTCACACCTAGAGACCCAGTACTTC.

V usage is TRBV11-3 and J usage is TRBJ2-5; D possibly corresponds to TRBD1 (6 bases). Germline V gives CDR1 SGHNT, CDR2 YENEEA. Trimming took off 5 bases at V and 2 bases at J, with 9 bases between the two ends. The CDR3 sequence is 13 residues long. The DNA for the CDR3 is TGTGCCAGCAGCCAAGGACAGCAAGAGACCCAGTACTTC. Translation: CASSQGQQETQYF.

This sequence joins TRBV3-1 (or the pseudogene TRBV3-2) and TRBJ1-1, with D perhaps matching TRBD1 (6 bases). V was trimmed by 4 bases and J by 1 base, leaving 19 bases between them. This CDR3 has 17 residues. From germline, CDR1 is LGHDT and CDR2 YNNKEL (reference sequence). This CDR3 is CASSRVGGVFRNTEAFF. CDR3 coding DNA: TGTGCCAGCAGCCGGGTAGGGGGGGTTTTTAGGAACACTGAAGCTTTCTTT.

The chain joins TRBV9 to TRBJ2-5; a possible D gene is TRBD2 (6 bases). This CDR3 region has 16 residues. Germline loops: CDR1 SGDLS, CDR2 YYNGEE. V was cut by 3 bases and J by 5 bases, with 20 bases left in between. Written as DNA, the CDR3 is TGTGCCAGCAGCGCCCGGGACTCCTTTTCTATGGAGACCCAGTACTTC. Its translation is CASSARDSFSMETQYF. The whole variable domain, remainder taken from reference TRBV9 and TRBJ2-5, is DSGVTQTPKHLITATGQRVTLRCSPRSGDLSVYWYQQSLDQGLQFLIQYYNGEERAKGNILERFSAQQFPDLHSELNLSSLELGDSALYFCASSARDSFSMETQYFGPGTRLLVL.

This clone showed up just once. The chain recombines TRBV29-1 with TRBJ1-2; D may be TRBD1 (6 bases). Per the germline V gene, CDR1 is SQVTM and CDR2 is ANQGSEA. The length of the CDR3 is 11 residues. The ends were cut back, 6 bases at V and 5 bases at J, with 10 bases in the middle. The CDR3 nucleotides read TGCAGCGTGGGGGCCTTGTATGGCTACACCTTC. This encodes CSVGALYGYTF. Looking up the rest from reference TRBV29-1 and TRBJ1-2 gives the full variable domain: SAVISQKPSRDICQRGTSLTIQCQVDSQVTMMFWYRQQPGQSLTLIATANQGSEATYESGFVIDKFPISRPNLTFSTLTVSNMSPEDSSIYLCSVGALYGYTFGSGTRLTVV.

The chain couples TRBV5-1 to TRBJ2-2; D is perhaps TRBD2 (5 bases). The CDR3 loop spans 16 amino acids. Germline V gene data show CDR1 as SGHRS and CDR2 as YFSETQ. V gave up 3 bases and J gave up 5 bases, with 17 bases separating them. The CDR3 DNA is TGCGCCAGCAGCTCTACATTTAGCGAGGGAACCGGGGAGCTGTTTTTT. It translates to CASSSTFSEGTGELFF.

The chain employs TRBV18 and TRBJ1-2, with 7 bases aligning to TRBD1. The CDR3 loop spans 13 amino acids. Germline V lookup: CDR1 KGHSH, CDR2 LQKENI. Germline trimming cut 3 bases from V and 3 bases from J; bases unmatched to any gene: 1. As DNA, the CDR3 is TGTGCCAGCTCACCCGGGACAGACTATGGCTACACCTTC. The encoded protein is CASSPGTDYGYTF. Looking up the rest from reference TRBV18 and TRBJ1-2 gives the full variable domain: NAGVMQNPRHLVRRRGQEARLRCSPMKGHSHVYWYRQLPEEGLKFMVYLQKENIIDESGMPKERFSAEFPKEGPSILRIQQVVRGDSAAYFCASSPGTDYGYTFGSGTRLTVV.

The gene calls are TRBV4-1 and TRBJ2-2, with 7 bases identical to TRBD1. CDR3 length equals 16 residues. Trimming took 0 bases from V and 4 from J; bases not matched to a gene: 5. Germline V gene lookup returns CDR1 MGHRA and CDR2 YSYEKL. The DNA for the CDR3 is TGCGCCAGCAGCCAAGACTCAGGGGGTCTCACCGGGGAGCTGTTTTTT. This sequence encodes CASSQDSGGLTGELFF.

The chain is built from TRBV7-6 and TRBJ2-1; 15 nucleotides match TRBD2. The V gene's germline CDR1 is SGHVS and CDR2 FNYEAQ. Trimming at V came to 1 base and at J to 7 bases, leaving 5 bases not matched to a gene. There are 17 residues in the CDR3. The CDR3 protein is CASSLEGTSGGTNEQFF. CDR3 in DNA: TGTGCCAGCAGCTTAGAGGGGACTAGCGGGGGGACGAATGAGCAGTTCTTC. The whole variable domain, filled in from reference TRBV7-6 and TRBJ2-1, reads GAGVSQSPRYKVTKRGQDVALRCDPISGHVSLYWYRQALGQGPEFLTYFNYEAQQDKSGLPNDRFSAERPEGSISTLTIQRTEQRDSAMYRCASSLEGTSGGTNEQFFGPGTRLTVL.

The chain is built from TRBV4-1 and TRBJ1-1; D is ambiguous. Germline-derived CDR1 and CDR2 are MGHRA and YSYEKL. The CDR3 loop spans 16 amino acids. V was cut by 0 bases and J by 2 bases, with 13 bases left in between. CDR3 amino acids: CASSQDQVQENTEAFF. Here the CDR3 DNA reads TGCGCCAGCAGCCAAGATCAGGTTCAGGAAAACACTGAAGCTTTCTTT.

Concerning this clone: One end of the junction is discordant with germline, which a read error may explain. This rearrangement joins TRBV6-1 to TRBJ1-5, with 7 bases fitting TRBD1. This CDR3 region has 16 residues. Germline V CDR1 and CDR2: MNHNS, SASEGT. CDR3 region: CASREDRQGFNQPQHF. CDR3 DNA: TGTGCCAGCAGGGAAGATAGACAGGGTTTCAATCAGCCCCAGCATTTT.

This chain connects TRBV10-2 to TRBJ2-7, with D perhaps TRBD1 (6 bases). The CDR3 runs to 12 residues. V was cut by 7 bases and J by 6 bases, with 13 bases left in between. The germline gives CDR1 WSHSY, CDR2 SAAADI. The DNA for the CDR3 is TGCGCCAGCAACGCAGGGGTTGGCGAGCAGTACTTC. It encodes CASNAGVGEQYF.

V is TRBV30 and J is TRBJ1-6; perhaps TRBD1 as D (5 bases). In germline, CDR1 is GTSNPN, CDR2 SVGIG (reference sequence). The CDR3 is 14 amino acids. With 0 bases removed from V and 7 bases from J, the gap between germline ends came to 10 bases. This chain's CDR3 is CAWSVNRWNSPLHF. The CDR3 nucleotides are TGTGCCTGGAGTGTCAACAGGTGGAATTCACCCCTCCACTTT.

The chain links TRBV12-3 or TRBV12-4 to TRBJ1-2; D may be TRBD1 (6 bases). The CDR3 sequence is 13 residues long. Trimming pared 3 bases from V and 4 bases from J, leaving 9 bases between. The CDR3 region is CASSFEGVYGYTF. CDR3 in DNA: TGTGCCAGCAGTTTCGAGGGGGTCTATGGCTACACCTTC.

The V and J genes are TRBV9 and TRBJ2-1, with 7 positions matching TRBD2. The ends lost 3 bases at V and 4 bases at J; junction bases unmatched: 7. Germline V lookup: CDR1 SGDLS, CDR2 YYNGEE. CDR3 length: 15 amino acids. DNA of the CDR3: TGTGCCAGCAGCGCGCCGGGGACTAATTACAATGAGCAGTTCTTC. Its protein is CASSAPGTNYNEQFF.

The chain has TRBV2 and TRBJ2-1, with D perhaps TRBD2 (5 bases). V lost 2 bases to trimming and J lost 9 bases, with 11 bases between them. CDR1 is SNHLY and CDR2 is FYNNEI in the germline V gene. The CDR3 loop spans 13 amino acids. CDR3 nucleotides: TGTGCCAGCAGTGAATCATCGGCGGGTGAGCAGTTCTTC. It specifies CASSESSAGEQFF.

The genes are TRBV3-1 (or the pseudogene TRBV3-2) and TRBJ1-1; 8 bases line up with TRBD1. Losses at the gene ends were 4 bases for V and 3 bases for J; bases not matched to a gene: 4. CDR1 and CDR2 (germline): LGHDT, YNNKEL (reference sequence). This CDR3 has 14 residues. The CDR3 DNA reads as TGTGCCAGCAGCCCTTCAGGGGGCCACACTGAAGCTTTCTTT. Amino acid sequence: CASSPSGGHTEAFF.

V usage is TRBV5-1 and J usage is TRBJ1-4, with D unresolved. The CDR3 length is 13 residues. Germline-derived CDR1 and CDR2 are SGHRS and YFSETQ. V gave up 7 bases and J gave up 8 bases, with 15 bases separating them. The CDR3 protein is CASALMPGEKLFF. The CDR3 coding sequence is TGCGCCAGCGCGTTAATGCCGGGGGAAAAACTGTTTTTT.

The chain joins TRBV6-5 to TRBJ1-1; 9 bases match TRBD1. The V gene's germline CDR1 is MNHEY and CDR2 SVGAGI. V was clipped by 5 bases and J by 5 bases; unmatched bases: 6. The CDR3 spans 14 residues. CDR3 nucleotide sequence: TGTGCCAGCAGTAAGGGACAGGGAAGGACTGAAGCTTTCTTT. It specifies CASSKGQGRTEAFF.

V usage is TRBV14 and J usage is TRBJ1-2, with TRBD1 matching 8 bases. After removal of 4 bases from V and 2 bases from J, the junction contained 9 bases not matched to a gene. The CDR3 runs to 16 residues. Germline loops: CDR1 SGHDN, CDR2 FVKESK. Written as DNA, the CDR3 is TGTGCCAGCAGCCCAGGGGGCCTGATACAAAACTATGGCTACACCTTC. Encoded protein: CASSPGGLIQNYGYTF.

The V call is TRBV30, the J call TRBJ2-2, with D possibly being TRBD2 (5 bases). Germline V gives CDR1 GTSNPN, CDR2 SVGIG (reference sequence). Trimming cost V 4 bases and J 4 bases, with 16 bases left between them. The CDR3 runs to 15 residues. The CDR3 here is CAWNPGVVGTGELFF. The CDR3 bases are TGTGCCTGGAACCCCGGGGTAGTTGGCACCGGGGAGCTGTTTTTT. The full variable domain, rest sourced from reference TRBV30 and TRBJ2-2, is SQTIHQWPATLVQPVGSPLSLECTVEGTSNPNLYWYRQAAGRGLQLLFYSVGIGQISSEVPQNLSASRPQDRQFILSSKKLLLSDSGFYLCAWNPGVVGTGELFFGEGSRLTVL.

A few counts support this clone. The chain is built from TRBV7-2 and TRBJ2-7; 9 positions agree with TRBD1. Trimming took 6 bases from V and 6 from J; bases not matched to a gene: 6. CDR3 size: 13 residues. The germline V gene has CDR1 SGHTA and CDR2 FQGNSA. CDR3 bases: TGTGCCAGCAGTTCGGACAGGGGCGGCGAGCAGTACTTC. Translating gives CASSSDRGGEQYF. The entire variable domain, with the rest obtained from reference TRBV7-2 and TRBJ2-7, is as follows: GAGVSQSPSNKVTEKGKDVELRCDPISGHTALYWYRQSLGQGLEFLIYFQGNSAPDKSGLPSDRFSAERTGGSVSTLTIQRTQQEDSAVYLCASSSDRGGEQYFGPGTRLTVT.

The chain is built from TRBV18 and TRBJ2-3; 9 bases are shared with TRBD2. The CDR3 is 16 amino acids. V gave up 1 base and J gave up 5 bases; unmatched junction bases: 7. Germline CDR1 reads KGHSH; CDR2 reads LQKENI. CDR3 residues: CASSPQGGGAGDTQYF. In nucleotides, the CDR3 is TGTGCCAGCTCACCACAGGGCGGGGGGGCCGGAGATACGCAGTATTTT. The full variable domain, completed using reference TRBV18 and TRBJ2-3, is NAGVMQNPRHLVRRRGQEARLRCSPMKGHSHVYWYRQLPEEGLKFMVYLQKENIIDESGMPKERFSAEFPKEGPSILRIQQVVRGDSAAYFCASSPQGGGAGDTQYFGPGTRLTVL.

The J gene is TRBJ1-4, the V gene TRBV6-2 or TRBV6-3, with TRBD1 as a possible D gene (6 bases). Germline-derived CDR1 and CDR2 are MNHEY and SVGEGT. The CDR3 totals 16 residues. V was pared by 5 bases and J by 8 bases, with 21 bases between. CDR3 coding DNA: TGTGCCAGCAGTCCCCCACGCACAGGGAGGGGAGAAAAACTGTTTTTT. Its protein product is CASSPPRTGRGEKLFF.

The chain carries TRBV6-5 and TRBJ2-3; D might be TRBD1 (5 bases). Germline V gene lookup returns CDR1 MNHEY and CDR2 SVGAGI. The CDR3 is made up of 13 amino acids. Trimming removed 6 bases at V and 3 bases at J, with 10 bases between. This CDR3 reads CASRRGTTDTQYF. Here the CDR3 DNA reads TGTGCCAGCAGAAGGGGTACGACAGATACGCAGTATTTT.

This clone was picked up one time. The chain links TRBV5-1 to TRBJ2-5; a weak D match, TRBD2 (6 bases). Trimming took off 4 bases at V and 5 bases at J, with 21 bases between the two ends. Germline-derived CDR1 and CDR2 are SGHRS and YFSETQ. This CDR3 has 16 amino acids. In DNA, the CDR3 is TGCGCCAGCAGCATCGGGACTCTTGTCAAGCAGGAGACCCAGTACTTC. It is translated as CASSIGTLVKQETQYF. Filled out from reference TRBV5-1 and TRBJ2-5, the complete variable domain reads KAGVTQTPRYLIKTRGQQVTLSCSPISGHRSVSWYQQTPGQGLQFLFEYFSETQRNKGNFPGRFSGRQFSNSRSEMNVSTLELGDSALYLCASSIGTLVKQETQYFGPGTRLLVL.